This entry concerns a single T cell receptor beta chain. Germline values: CDR1 MNHEY, CDR2 SVGAGI. The ends were cut back, 2 bases at V and 7 bases at J, with 12 bases in the middle. CDR3 length: 15 residues. These data originate in a study of blood T cell repertoires in COVID-19. Looking at the study overall: Samples representing acute and convalescent COVID-19 were sourced from the United States, Italy and Spain. T cells, B-cell-depleted T cells, or PBMCs supplied cDNA or gDNA.

Original analysis: Nucleated cell number was recorded as an estimate derived from reference gene primer amplification. Profiling relied on immunoSEQ multiplex PCR, and the TCRdb table lists in-frame clones only, not all of them. V, J and clone size reflect that table, while D and trimming were determined from the DNA. The sample has roughly 260,000 clones, roughly 80% seen once. The J gene is TRBJ1-6, the V gene TRBV6-5, with D perhaps TRBD1 (5 bases). Sequenced: peripheral blood. The sequence was obtained from a woman aged 80 or over with active or convalescent COVID-19. CDR3 in amino acids: CASSYGGGGNSPLHF. CDR3 in DNA: TGTGCCAGCAGTTACGGCGGGGGAGGCAATTCACCCCTCCACTTT.